This T cell receptor beta chain was captured in a study of T cells expressing NK-cell markers. Study in general: Sorted CD3+CD56+NKG2C+, CD3+CD56+NKG2C- and CD3+CD56-NKG2C+ T-cell subsets were beta-chain profiled. The study's findings and limits: Dominant NKG2C+ clonotype frequencies of roughly 1.0-7.0% of CD8+ T cells were measured in about 6 donors. The study did not resolve the HCMV specificity of expanded NKG2C+ T cell clones.

The CDR3 spans 14 residues. Germline-derived CDR1 and CDR2 are DFQATT and SNEGSKA (reference sequence). Libraries used 5'RACE template switching adding universal primer site and UMIs. TCRdb reprocessed the 5' RACE reads, with one entry per CDR3 protein and no DNA. With some 390,000 distinct CDR3 sequences in the sample, the ten largest clones hold over 8.5%. As concerns this clonotype: Antigen: not known.

The specimen was blood T cells: a sorted CD56 or NKG2C T cell subset, CD4+ or CD8+ T cells, or bulk PBMC T cells (not recorded which). The chain couples TRBV20-1 to TRBJ2-1. The receptor was isolated from a woman aged 50 to 60 in good health. The CDR3 sequence: CSASELALGNEQFF.